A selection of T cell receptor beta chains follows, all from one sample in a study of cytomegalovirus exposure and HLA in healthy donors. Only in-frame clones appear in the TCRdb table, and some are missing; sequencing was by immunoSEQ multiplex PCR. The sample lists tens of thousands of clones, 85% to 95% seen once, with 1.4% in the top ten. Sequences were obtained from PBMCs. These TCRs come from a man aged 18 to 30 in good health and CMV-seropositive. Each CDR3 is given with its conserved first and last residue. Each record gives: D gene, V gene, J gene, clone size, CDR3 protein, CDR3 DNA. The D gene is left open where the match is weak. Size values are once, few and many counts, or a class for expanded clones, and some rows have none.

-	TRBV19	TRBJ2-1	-	CASIGVAGNNEQFF	TGTGCCAGTATAGGCGTGGCAGGCAACAATGAGCAGTTCTTC
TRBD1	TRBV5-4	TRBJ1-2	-	CASSPVELKGAGGYTF	TGTGCCAGCAGCCCGGTAGAGTTGAAGGGGGCGGGTGGCTACACCTTC
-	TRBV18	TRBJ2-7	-	CASSPQGTYQYF	TGTGCCAGCTCGCCCCAGGGCACTTACCAGTACTTC
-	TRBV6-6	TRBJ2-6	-	CASSSPTDSGANVLTF	TGTGCCAGCAGTTCCCCAACAGACTCTGGGGCCAACGTCCTGACTTTC
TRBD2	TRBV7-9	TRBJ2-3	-	CASSPVPGLAGGSTDTQYF	TGTGCCAGCAGTCCCGTCCCGGGACTAGCGGGAGGGTCCACAGATACGCAGTATTTT
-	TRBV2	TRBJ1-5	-	CASSFRANQPQHF	TGTGCCAGCAGTTTCAGGGCCAATCAGCCCCAGCATTTT
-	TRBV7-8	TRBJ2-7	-	CASSLESAGSYEQYF	TGTGCCAGCAGCTTAGAGTCGGCAGGATCGTACGAGCAGTACTTC
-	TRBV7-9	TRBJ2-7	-	CASSSPGLSYEQYF	TGTGCCAGCAGCTCCCCGGGTCTCTCCTACGAGCAGTACTTC
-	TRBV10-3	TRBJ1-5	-	CAKTQGYQPQHF	TGTGCCAAGACGCAGGGGTATCAGCCCCAGCATTTT
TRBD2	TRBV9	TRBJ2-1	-	CASSETSGLYNEQFF	TGTGCCAGCAGCGAGACTAGCGGGTTGTACAATGAGCAGTTCTTC
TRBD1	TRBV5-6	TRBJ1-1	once	CASSRGQTDEAFF	TGTGCCAGCAGCCGGGGACAGACGGATGAAGCTTTCTTT
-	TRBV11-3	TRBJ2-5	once	CASSPSGRETQYF	TGTGCCAGCAGCCCCAGCGGTCGGGAGACCCAGTACTTC
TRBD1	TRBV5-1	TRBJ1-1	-	CASSNRQGSGQAAFF	TGCGCCAGCAGCAACCGACAGGGATCGGGGCAAGCGGCTTTCTTT
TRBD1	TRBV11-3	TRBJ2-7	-	CASSLAPGQGLSEQYF	TGTGCCAGCAGCTTGGCCCCGGGACAGGGCTTAAGCGAGCAGTACTTC
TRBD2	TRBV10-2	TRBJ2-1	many	CASSERGLAGALALREQFF	TGCGCCAGCAGTGAGCGGGGACTAGCGGGAGCGCTAGCACTAAGGGAGCAGTTCTTC
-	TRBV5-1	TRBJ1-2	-	CASSGGTPPNYGYTF	TGCGCCAGCAGCGGCGGGACGCCGCCTAACTATGGCTACACCTTC
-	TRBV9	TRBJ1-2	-	CASSVGNRAAVNYGYTF	TGTGCCAGCAGCGTAGGCAACAGGGCGGCGGTTAACTATGGCTACACCTTC
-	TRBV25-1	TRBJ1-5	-	CASSEPEDGNQPQHF	TGTGCCAGCAGTGAACCCGAGGATGGCAATCAGCCCCAGCATTTT
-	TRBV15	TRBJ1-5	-	CATSRAPDQPQHF	TGTGCCACCAGCAGAGCCCCAGATCAGCCCCAGCATTTT
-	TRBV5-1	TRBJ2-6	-	CASSLRFSGANVLTF	TGCGCCAGCAGCTTACGGTTCTCTGGGGCCAACGTCCTGACTTTC
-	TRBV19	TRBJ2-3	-	CASSISSGDTQYF	TGTGCCAGTAGTATATCTAGTGGAGATACGCAGTATTTT
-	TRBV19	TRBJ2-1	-	CASIGIQAGAYNEQFF	TGTGCCAGTATAGGAATACAGGCTGGGGCCTACAATGAGCAGTTCTTC
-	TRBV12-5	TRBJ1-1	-	CASGLRVGTEAFF	TGTGCTAGTGGTTTGCGGGTGGGCACTGAAGCTTTCTTT
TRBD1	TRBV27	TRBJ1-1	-	CASSAFGQGSYETEAFF	TGTGCCAGCAGTGCTTTTGGACAGGGCTCGTATGAGACTGAAGCTTTCTTT
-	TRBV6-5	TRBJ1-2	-	CASVPTRHSNYGYTF	TGTGCCAGCGTACCGACGCGGCATTCCAACTATGGCTACACCTTC
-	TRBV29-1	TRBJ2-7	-	CSVAGYTYEQYF	TGCAGCGTTGCGGGGTACACGTACGAGCAGTACTTC
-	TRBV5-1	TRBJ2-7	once	CASSLEGVEQYF	TGCGCCAGCAGCTTGGAGGGGGTCGAGCAGTACTTC
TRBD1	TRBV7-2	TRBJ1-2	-	CASSFGTGSHGYTF	TGTGCCAGCAGCTTTGGGACAGGGAGCCATGGCTACACCTTC
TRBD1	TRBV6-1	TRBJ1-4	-	CASSGGQGSEKLFF	TGTGCCAGCAGCGGGGGACAGGGGAGTGAAAAACTGTTTTTT
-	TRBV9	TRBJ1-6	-	CASSATMNSPLHF	TGTGCCAGCAGCGCCACAATGAATTCACCCCTCCACTTT
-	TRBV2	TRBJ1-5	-	CASSEQGPNQPQHF	TGTGCCAGCAGTGAGCAGGGCCCTAATCAGCCCCAGCATTTT
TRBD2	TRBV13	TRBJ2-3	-	CASSLGAAGGAMEYF	TGTGCCAGCAGCTTAGGGGCAGCGGGGGGGGCGATGGAGTATTTT
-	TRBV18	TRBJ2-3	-	CASSPRAATDTQYF	TGTGCCAGCTCACCAAGAGCGGCGACAGATACGCAGTATTTT
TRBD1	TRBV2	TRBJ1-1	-	CASSERTGGVTEAFF	TGTGCCAGCAGTGAAAGAACAGGGGGAGTCACTGAAGCTTTCTTT
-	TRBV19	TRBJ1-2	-	CASSYFGGRPGYTF	TGTGCCAGTAGCTACTTTGGGGGGAGGCCTGGCTACACCTTC
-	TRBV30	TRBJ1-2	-	CAWIPPGHNSYTF	TGTGCCTGGATTCCCCCAGGGCATAATAGCTACACCTTC
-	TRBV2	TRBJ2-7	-	CATRLVGSYEQYF	TGTGCCACCAGACTAGTGGGCTCCTACGAGCAGTACTTC
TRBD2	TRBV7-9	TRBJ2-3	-	CASSRLAGVDTQYF	TGTGCCAGCAGCCGACTAGCGGGGGTAGATACGCAGTATTTT
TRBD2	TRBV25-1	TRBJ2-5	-	CATQREHEGTETQYF	TGTGCCACCCAGCGGGAGCATGAAGGGACAGAGACCCAGTACTTC
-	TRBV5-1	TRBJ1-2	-	CASSFNRDAYGYTF	TGCGCCAGCAGCTTCAACAGGGATGCCTATGGCTACACCTTC
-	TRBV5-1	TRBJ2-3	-	CASRRAATTDTQYF	TGCGCCAGCAGGCGGGCAGCGACCACAGATACGCAGTATTTT
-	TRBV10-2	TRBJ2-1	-	CASSTSNEQFF	TGCGCCAGCAGCACGAGTAATGAGCAGTTCTTC
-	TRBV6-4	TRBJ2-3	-	CASSERARDTQYF	TGTGCCAGCAGTGAAAGAGCGCGAGATACGCAGTATTTT
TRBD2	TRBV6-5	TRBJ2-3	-	CASSKTSGDTNF	TGTGCCAGCAGTAAGACTAGCGGGGATACGAATTTT
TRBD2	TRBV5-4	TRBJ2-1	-	CASSLALAGANEQFF	TGTGCCAGCAGCTTGGCTCTAGCGGGAGCCAATGAGCAGTTCTTC
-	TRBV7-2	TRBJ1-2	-	CASSLLPRQVAYGYTF	TGTGCCAGCAGCTTATTACCAAGACAGGTGGCCTATGGCTACACCTTC
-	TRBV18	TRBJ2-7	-	CASSRTLREQYF	TGTGCCAGCTCACGAACACTACGGGAGCAGTACTTC
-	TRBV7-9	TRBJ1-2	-	CASSLAWQDSGYTF	TGTGCCAGCAGCTTAGCGTGGCAGGATTCAGGCTACACCTTC
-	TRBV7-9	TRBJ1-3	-	CASSFRGVPGNTIYF	TGTGCCAGCAGCTTCAGGGGCGTCCCTGGCAACACCATATATTTT
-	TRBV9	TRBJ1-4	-	CASSVAGGIDFNEKLFF	TGTGCCAGCAGCGTAGCTGGAGGAATAGATTTTAATGAAAAACTGTTTTTT
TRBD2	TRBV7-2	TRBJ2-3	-	CASSLEGTSGWVDTQYF	TGTGCCAGCAGCTTAGAAGGGACTAGCGGGTGGGTGGATACGCAGTATTTT